Each of the 15 T cell receptor delta chains below was sequenced from the same sample in a study of γδ T cells in repeated Plasmodium falciparum infection. TCRdb fed the multiplex PCR reads to CATT. The sample records 85,000 to 100,000 delta-chain clones, 0.75% to 1% being singletons. Vgamma9/Vdelta2+ and Vdelta2-negative gammadelta T cells were flow-sorted from PBMC for bulk sequencing. The sample was gamma-delta T cells from blood. The receptors derive from a pool of human donors (malaria-infected and uninfected, not separated).

This clone is categorized as large (0.1 to 1%). Distinct nucleotide sequences in the sample also encode this CDR3. This sequence joins TRDV1 and TRDJ1, with a tentative D call TRDD2 (5 bases). The ends were cut back, 5 bases at V and 7 bases at J, with 11 bases in the middle. The CDR3 loop spans 12 amino acids. The germline gives CDR1 TSWWSYY, CDR2 QGS. In DNA form, the CDR3 reads TGTGCTCTTGGGATGTTTCCTTTTAAACTCATCTTT. Its translation: CALGMFPFKLIF.

In this sample, this clone turned up a few times. The mismatch at residue 3 between this DNA's translation and the TCRdb protein of a much larger clone likely reflects a read error; the protein shown is translated from the DNA. V gene TRDV2 combines with J gene TRDJ1, with 9 bases fitting TRDD3. As TCRdb names no J gene, one was assigned here on the basis of a DNA match to germline. This CDR3 spans 19 amino acids. The germline gives CDR1 GEAIGNYY, CDR2 EKD. The CDR3 sequence: CAYDTGGYWGTPGIDKLIF. The CDR3 nucleotides are TGTGCCTATGACACCGGGGGGTACTGGGGGACCCCGGGGATCGATAAACTCATCTTT.

This clone rates as medium-sized (0.01 to 0.1%). The same CDR3 is also encoded by other DNA sequences in this sample. J is TRDJ1 and V is TRDV2; weak D call: TRDD3 (5 bases). V lost 3 bases to trimming and J lost 0 bases, with 19 bases between them. The CDR3 consists of 17 residues. Germline values: CDR1 GEAIGNYY, CDR2 EKD. The CDR3 sequence: CACDPVLWGTYTDKLIF. DNA for the CDR3: TGTGCCTGTGACCCTGTCTTATGGGGAACCTACACCGATAAACTCATCTTT.

In the case of this clone: TCRdb's entry gives the protein of a much larger clone, which mismatches this DNA's translation at residue 10, likely from a read error; the protein reported here is translated from the DNA. The rearrangement links TRDV2 to TRDJ1; possibly TRDD3 for D (5 bases). TCRdb leaves out the J gene; it was filled in here by matching the DNA to germline. Germline V CDR1 and CDR2: GEAIGNYY, EKD. The CDR3 covers 14 residues. Trimming shortened V by 0 bases and J by 6 bases, and 13 bases separated the two germline ends. CDR3 sequence (DNA): TGTGCCTGTGACACCGTAACGGGGAACAATAAACTCATCTTT. Its protein product is CACDTVTGNNKLIF.

This clone was counted only a few times. This is likely an artifact of a read error, given a far larger clone one base away. Other nucleotide sequences in the sample specify the same CDR3. The gene calls are TRDV1 and TRDJ1; 8 bases are a match to TRDD3. In the absence of a J gene in TCRdb, the DNA was matched to germline to assign it here. Germline V gene lookup returns CDR1 TSWWSYY and CDR2 QGS. The CDR3 is 18 amino acids. Trimming took 0 bases from V and 2 from J; bases not matched to a gene: 11. DNA for the CDR3: TGTGCTCTTGGGGAACTCTGGGGGACCCGTTATGGAACCGATAAACTCATCTTT. It specifies CALGELWGTRYGTDKLIF.

This clone was observed a few times. The protein in TCRdb stems from a much larger clone and differs at residue 19 from this DNA's translation, likely a read error; here the protein is translated from the DNA. The CDR3 DNA follows: TGTGCCTGTGACACCAGGATCGGGCGATACACTGCTAGTACAGATGGGACCGATGAACTCATCTTT. Translating gives CACDTRIGRYTASTDGTDELIF. J is TRDJ1 and V is TRDV2; a weak D match, TRDD3 (5 bases). The J gene, absent from TCRdb, was called here by matching the DNA to germline. CDR1 and CDR2 from the germline V gene are GEAIGNYY and EKD. This CDR3 contains 22 residues.

With regard to this clone: This DNA's translation differs at residue 2 from TCRdb's protein, which comes from a much larger clone; a read error is likely, and the protein shown is translated from the DNA. The V gene is TRDV1, the J gene TRDJ1, with 8 bases aligning to TRDD3. This CDR3 has 19 amino acids. Germline lookup yields CDR1 TSWWSYY and CDR2 QGS. CDR3 DNA sequence: TGTTCTCTTGGGGAACTAGTACCTACGGGGGATAAATTAATACGTAAACTCATCTTT. This translates into CSLGELVPTGDKLIRKLIF.

This clone was observed a few times. The translation of this DNA and the TCRdb protein of a much larger clone differ at residue 8, probably owing to a read error; the protein shown here is translated from the DNA. V and J are TRDV1 and TRDJ1, with a possible D match to TRDD2 (6 bases). Trimming left V 5 bases short and J 3 bases short, with 19 bases between. The CDR3 has 16 residues. Germline assignment: CDR1 TSWWSYY and CDR2 QGS. The CDR3 coding sequence is TGTGCTCTTGGGCGCCGAGGGGTTTCTTCCTCCGATAAACTCATCTTT. It translates to CALGRRGVSSSDKLIF.

This clone was seen only a few times. The translation of this DNA and the TCRdb protein of a much larger clone differ at residue 4, probably owing to a read error; the protein shown here is translated from the DNA. The rearrangement joins TRDV2 to TRDJ1; TRDD3 matches 11 bases. After removal of 6 bases from V and 3 bases from J, the junction contained 23 bases not matched to a gene. The CDR3 covers 20 residues. Germline-derived CDR1 and CDR2 are GEAIGNYY and EKD. Here the CDR3 reads CACNPLYVTGGYTSSDKLIF. The CDR3, as DNA: TGTGCCTGTAACCCGCTTTATGTTACTGGGGGATATACTTCATCCGATAAACTCATCTTT.

This clone was seen a few times. The protein recorded in TCRdb matches a much larger clone and deviates from this DNA's translation at residue 8, suggesting a read error; the protein here is obtained by translating the DNA. The chain links TRDV1 to TRDJ1; D not certain. The J gene comes from matching the DNA to germline here; TCRdb lacks it. V dropped 1 base and J dropped 3 bases, with 12 bases sitting between them. Germline V gene lookup returns CDR1 TSWWSYY and CDR2 QGS. The CDR3 totals 15 residues. The CDR3 reads CALGEPDGRADKLIF. CDR3 bases: TGTGCTCTTGGGGAACCGGACGGTAGGGCCGATAAACTCATCTTT.

Ten or more counts support this clone. TCRdb's entry gives the protein of a much larger clone, which mismatches this DNA's translation at residue 6, likely from a read error; the protein reported here is translated from the DNA. This chain joins TRDV1 and TRDJ1; no reliable D call. Germline assignment: CDR1 TSWWSYY and CDR2 QGS. The V and J ends lost 5 bases and 2 bases respectively, with 12 bases between them. This CDR3 is built from 14 residues. In nucleotides, the CDR3 is TGTGCTCTTGGGAGGAGCATCAGGACCGATAAACTCATCTTT. Translated: CALGRSIRTDKLIF.

In its sample, this clone was seen a few times. With only one base between it and a far larger clone, this is likely a read error. This sample includes further DNA sequences coding for the same CDR3. With the J gene uncalled, the V gene is TRDV1; TRDD3 is the table's D call and was not checked against the DNA. Germline V lookup: CDR1 TSWWSYY, CDR2 QGS. The CDR3 loop spans 18 amino acids. DNA of the CDR3: TGTGCTCTTGGGGAACCTTTTGGGGGACAAACATACACCGATAAACTCATCTTC. This gives the protein CALGEPFGGQTYTDKLIF.

This clone turned up a few times. The protein TCRdb gives is from a much larger clone and does not agree with this DNA's translation at residue 12, likely a read error; the protein shown here comes from the DNA. CDR3 in amino acids: CACDTTVPTSASTDKLIF. CDR3 coding DNA: TGTGCCTGTGACACCACGGTCCCTACTTCGGCTAGCACCGATAAACTCATCTTT. The chain carries TRDV2 and TRDJ1; D might be TRDD2 (5 bases). The J gene was not available in TCRdb and was assigned here by matching the DNA to germline segments. Germline V gene data show CDR1 as GEAIGNYY and CDR2 as EKD. The CDR3 is 18 amino acids. The V end lost 0 bases, the J end lost 1 base, and 20 bases lay between the germline ends.

Remarks on this clone: The protein that TCRdb holds for this DNA derives from a much larger clone and differs from the translated DNA at residue 8, which likely indicates a read error; the protein shown here is translated from the DNA. This chain uses TRDV1 with TRDJ1; unclear D gene. In the absence of a J gene in TCRdb, the DNA was matched to germline to assign it here. The CDR3 has 14 residues. Germline V gene lookup returns CDR1 TSWWSYY and CDR2 QGS. V was trimmed by 1 base and J by 1 base, leaving 7 bases between them. CDR3 sequence: CALGERRCTDKLIF. Written as DNA, the CDR3 is TGTGCTCTTGGGGAACGTCGGTGCACCGATAAACTCATCTTT.

Regarding this clone: The mismatch at residue 14 between this DNA's translation and the TCRdb protein of a much larger clone likely reflects a read error; the protein shown is translated from the DNA. This sequence joins TRDV2 and TRDJ1; 8 bases are a match to TRDD3. TCRdb gives no J gene; it was assigned here by matching the DNA to germline. Per germline, CDR1 GEAIGNYY and CDR2 EKD. The CDR3 sequence is 17 residues long. CDR3 DNA sequence: TGTGCCTGTGACCCCCTTCGAGCTGGGGGACACACCGATGAACTCATCTTT. This translates into CACDPLRAGGHTDELIF.